This TCR beta chain appears in the sequencing data of a study of kidney transplant recipient with SARS-CoV-2 infection. This clonotype was observed at least ten times. Germline lookup yields CDR1 SGHAT and CDR2 FQNNGV. The V and J ends lost 5 bases and 2 bases respectively, with 12 bases between them. The CDR3 has 14 amino acids. TCRdb re-derived calls from the reads in MiXCR, one entry per CDR3 protein. The data contain fewer than 250,000 distinct CDR3 sequences, 29% of them singletons. Sequencing used a blood sample, obtained at baseline and on day 111 from a kidney transplant recipient. This clonotype was obtained from a male patient aged 25-45 years who had COVID-19 and was a kidney transplant recipient. Some T cells may be the graft donor's. The genes are TRBV11-2 and TRBJ2-5; tentatively, D is TRBD1 or TRBD2 (5 bases each). CDR3 sequence (DNA): TGTGCCAGCAGCCCCCGGGGCCGACAAGAGACCCAGTACTTC. Translating gives CASSPRGRQETQYF.